The following is a T cell receptor beta chain sequence with its context. The antigen is not known. Repertoires were generated with immunoSEQ multiplex PCR, while TCRdb's copy carries only in-frame clones and drops some. In the table there are around 30,000 clones, around 88% of which are singletons. This entry belongs to a study of OX40 agonist ivuxolimab in advanced cancers. The overall study: A mean age of about 56 years, range 23 to 79, was recorded, and approximately 79% were male. Prior anti-PD-1, anti-PD-L1 or anti-CTLA-4 therapy did not bar entry, and 30% to 40% had some. Study findings and constraints: Patients who responded partially at 0.1-3.0 mg/kg showed clonal expansion ranking among the lowest. The study observed clonal expansion of CD4+ and CD8+ blood T cells by week 6 at 0.1 to 3.0 mg/kg.

The source is an adult with an advanced solid tumor such as melanoma, head and neck, liver or kidney cancer. Source: CD4+ or CD8+ T cells sorted from blood, taken in a trial of the OX40 agonist ivuxolimab.

In nucleotides, the CDR3 is TGCGCCAGCAGCCAAGATACGGCTCACTCTGGAAACACCATATATTTT. It encodes CASSQDTAHSGNTIYF. The chain recombines TRBV4-3 with TRBJ1-3; the D is unclear. Germline-derived CDR1 and CDR2 are LGHNA and YSLEER. V was trimmed by 0 bases and J by 0 bases, leaving 9 bases between them. This CDR3 contains 16 residues.